This is a list of T cell receptor beta chains from one sample in a study of shared clonotypes between healthy human individuals. The repertoire was sequenced with immunoSEQ multiplex PCR; TCRdb's copy has only in-frame clones and lacks some. The sample has roughly 2.5 million clones, approximately 94% seen once. The specimen sequenced was naive CD4+ T cells sorted from blood. The origin of the receptors is a man younger than 35 in good health. Each CDR3 is given with its conserved first and last residue. A D gene is named only where the DNA matches it firmly.

J gene,D gene,V gene,CDR3 DNA,CDR3 protein
TRBJ2-3,NA,TRBV4-1,TGCGCCAGCAGCCAATTCGGTGATACGCAGTATTTT,CASSQFGDTQYF
TRBJ2-4,NA,TRBV7-2,TGTGCCAGCAGCTTAGTGGGGGTTCTGAGCAAAAACATTCAGTACTTC,CASSLVGVLSKNIQYF
TRBJ1-6,NA,TRBV5-5,TGTGCCAGCAGCCCACCACAGAATTCACCCCTCCACTTT,CASSPPQNSPLHF
TRBJ1-2,NA,TRBV7-2,TGTGCCAGCAGCTCAAACAGGGTGCCGAGGGGCTATGGCTACACCTTC,CASSSNRVPRGYGYTF
TRBJ1-2,NA,TRBV19,TGTGCCAGCCGTGTGGGTGACGCCACTAACTATGGCTACACCTTC,CASRVGDATNYGYTF
TRBJ2-7,NA,TRBV5-8,TGTGCCAGCAGCTTGGACGGTTGGAGCTACGAGCAGTACTTC,CASSLDGWSYEQYF
TRBJ2-7,NA,TRBV6-5,TGTGCCAGCGCTTCGACAACAGGCGAGCAGTACTTC,CASASTTGEQYF
TRBJ2-7,NA,TRBV19,TGTGCCAGTAGTATACGGGGTAGCTCCTACGAGCAGTACTTC,CASSIRGSSYEQYF
TRBJ2-4,TRBD2,TRBV11-3,TGTGCCAACGGGACTAGCGCCAAAGCCAAAAACATTCAGTACTTC,CANGTSAKAKNIQYF
TRBJ2-7,NA,TRBV6-1,TGTGCCAGCAGTGAAGCAGGGGCATTCGGCTACGAGCAGTACTTC,CASSEAGAFGYEQYF
TRBJ2-3,NA,TRBV9,TGTGCCAGCAGTTTCGAGGGGGGGGAGCCCACAGATACGCAGTATTTT,CASSFEGGEPTDTQYF
TRBJ1-4,NA,TRBV7-6,TGTGCCAGCAGCCTGACACCGACTAATGAAAAACTGTTTTTT,CASSLTPTNEKLFF
TRBJ2-2,NA,TRBV5-4,TGTGCCAGCAGCTTCCCGGGAGCGCTCACCGGGGAGCTGTTTTTT,CASSFPGALTGELFF